This TCR beta chain was obtained from a study of T cell repertoires in cytomegalovirus infection. Across the whole study: Peptides in the study included HLA-C-restricted and HLA-B-restricted CMV epitopes. Public TCR beta signatures indicated both CMV infection and matching HLA type. Study-wide findings and caveats: Summed frequency of public TCR beta families distinguished CMV carriers with the relevant HLA. Predominance within the ex vivo response was attributable to HLA-C-restricted CMV-specific TCR beta clonotypes.

TCRdb fed the reads into MiXCR, producing one record per CDR3 protein. Altogether some 350,000 distinct CDR3 sequences are present, roughly 29% being singletons, with the ten largest covering 15% to 25%. Trimming removed 3 bases at V and 8 bases at J, with 10 bases between. Germline assignment: CDR1 LGHDT and CDR2 YNNKEL (reference sequence). CDR3 length: 12 amino acids. With respect to this clonotype: Antigen: not known.

Specimen: cultured PBMCs, collected from culture after CMV antigen stimulation. This rearrangement joins TRBV3-1 to TRBJ1-1, with D uncertain. The source is a human donor in good health (CMV status not recorded). Some clones in this sample may be carry-over from other donors' samples. The CDR3, as DNA: TGTGCCAGCAGCCAGCAACAGAGAGAAGCTTTCTTT. As protein: CASSQQQREAFF.